Below, 6 T cell receptor beta chains from the same sample are listed, as sequenced in a study of cytomegalovirus exposure and HLA in healthy donors. Use of 60 Vbeta and 13 Jbeta primers characterized the PCR. The table came from immunoSEQ multiplex PCR; TCRdb's copy has only in-frame clones and leaves some out. The sample includes around 100,000 clones, over 65% of them seen just once. Sequenced: PBMCs. Receptors were obtained from a female donor in good health and CMV-seropositive.

This clone has a handful of counts. This chain links TRBV4-1 with TRBJ2-5; TRBD2 agrees at 7 bases. The CDR3 runs 14 residues. V lost 4 bases to trimming and J lost 3 bases; unmatched junction nucleotides: 5. Germline loops: CDR1 MGHRA, CDR2 YSYEKL. CDR3: CASSLKLAEETQYF. The CDR3 nucleotides read TGCGCCAGCAGCCTAAAGCTAGCGGAAGAGACCCAGTACTTC.

DNA of the CDR3: TGTGCCAGCAGCGTGCTCGGGACAGGATCGAGTGGCTACACCTTC. Translation: CASSVLGTGSSGYTF. The rearrangement links TRBV9 to TRBJ1-2, with 8 bases matching TRBD1. The germline V gene encodes CDR1 SGDLS and CDR2 YYNGEE. The CDR3 runs to 15 residues. The V gene end was trimmed by 2 bases and the J gene end by 7 bases; junction bases not matched to a gene: 10.

This chain connects TRBV19 to TRBJ1-6, with D unclear. The CDR3 length is 14 residues. CDR1 and CDR2 (germline): LNHDA, SQIVND (reference sequence). V lost 3 bases, J lost 10 bases, and 13 bases lay in between. CDR3 DNA sequence: TGTGCCAGTAGTATTACTTCTCTGGTCTCACCCCTCCACTTT. Its protein product is CASSITSLVSPLHF.

The chain combines TRBV15 with TRBJ1-4; D is ambiguous. CDR3 length: 16 residues. CDR1 is LNHNV, CDR2 YYDKDF, per germline (reference sequence). The V end lost 0 bases, the J end lost 0 bases, and 8 bases lay between the germline ends. The CDR3 loop reads CATSRDLAATNEKLFF. CDR3 DNA sequence: TGTGCCACCAGCAGAGATCTGGCGGCAACTAATGAAAAACTGTTTTTT. Supplemented by reference TRBV15 and TRBJ1-4, the full variable domain reads DAMVIQNPRYQVTQFGKPVTLSCSQTLNHNVMYWYQQKSSQAPKLLFHYYDKDFNNEADTPDNFQSRRPNTSFCFLDIRSPGLGDTAMYLCATSRDLAATNEKLFFGSGTQLSVL.

This clone was counted a few times. The chain uses TRBV5-1 and TRBJ2-3; 11 nucleotides line up with TRBD1. This CDR3 region has 15 residues. The germline CDR1 and CDR2 sequences are SGHRS and YFSETQ. V shed 4 bases and J 2 bases; nucleotides not matched to a gene: 3. The CDR3 loop reads CASSRGQGATDTQYF. The CDR3 DNA follows: TGCGCCAGCAGCAGAGGACAGGGGGCCACAGATACGCAGTATTTT. Full variable domain (remainder filled in from reference TRBV5-1 and TRBJ2-3): KAGVTQTPRYLIKTRGQQVTLSCSPISGHRSVSWYQQTPGQGLQFLFEYFSETQRNKGNFPGRFSGRQFSNSRSEMNVSTLELGDSALYLCASSRGQGATDTQYFGPGTRLTVL.

To note about this clone: Other DNA sequences in this specimen translate into the identical CDR3. The chain combines TRBV5-4 with TRBJ2-1, with TRBD2 identical over 13 bases. Per the germline V gene, CDR1 is SGHNT and CDR2 is YYREEE (reference sequence). The CDR3 loop spans 15 amino acids. With 0 bases clipped from V and 7 bases from J, the junction kept 1 base outside the gene matches. The CDR3 bases are TGTGCCAGCAGCTTGGGACTAGCGGGAGGTAATGAGCAGTTCTTC. Translated: CASSLGLAGGNEQFF.